This T cell receptor beta chain derives from a study of radiotherapy plus CTLA-4 blockade in lung cancer. Background on the study: An objective response was seen in about a sixth of patients, and disease control in over 25%. General observations from the study: Interferon-beta, together with early blood T cell clone dynamics, reportedly best predicted response. The study found tumor-derived TCR clones expanded in blood after radiotherapy plus ipilimumab.

The method was immunoSEQ multiplex PCR; TCRdb's version includes in-frame clones alone and lacks a portion of them. The table has 80,000 or so clones, 78% seen once. The germline V and J ends were trimmed by 3 bases and 0 bases, with 3 bases remaining between them. The CDR3 spans 13 residues. Germline V gene lookup returns CDR1 LNHDA and CDR2 SQIVND (reference sequence). Treatment of patients with chemo-refractory metastatic non-small-cell lung cancer consisted of focal radiation plus CTLA-4 blockade with ipilimumab. This clone appeared a few times. The antigen remains unidentified. Sequences were derived from peripheral blood, sampled from a patient treated with radiotherapy plus ipilimumab. The sequence was collected from a human donor with non-small cell lung cancer who had a partial response to radiotherapy plus ipilimumab. Some clones in this sample may be carry-over from other donors' samples. The chain is built from TRBV19 and TRBJ1-3, with D unclear. CDR3 sequence (DNA): TGTGCCAGTAGTATGAGCTCTGGAAACACCATATATTTT. This encodes CASSMSSGNTIYF.